Each of the 5 T cell receptor beta chains below was sequenced from the same sample in a study of response to subunit inactivated influenza vaccine (dated by TCRdb to about 2018). The method behind the library was RT-PCR. TCRdb names Illumina HiSeq 2500 as the instrument used. Starting from the raw public reads, TCRdb applied fastp trimming at Q25, assembled clones with MiXCR and retained in-frame beta chains. Rows merge per CDR3 protein into single entries with the most common DNA and genes. This sample gives 500,000 to 700,000 distinct CDR3 sequences in total; roughly a quarter of them show up just once. 2.5% to 3% of the sample is in the top ten clones. This sample was shared with a second study, whose subject was T cells expressing NK-cell markers. As that second study puts it: TCR beta cDNA libraries were made by 5'RACE template switching that added a universal primer site and unique molecular identifiers.

The sample in question was CD4+ T cells sorted from PBMCs, obtained 11 to 12 days after vaccination. Receptors were obtained from a man in his fifties who received an inactivated influenza vaccine. Donor details come from another sample of the same person, matched by shared clones.

V gene TRBV12-3 or TRBV12-4 combines with J gene TRBJ1-1, with D perhaps TRBD1 (6 bases). The CDR3 has 15 residues. With 6 bases removed from V and 5 bases from J, the gap between germline ends came to 19 bases. The CDR3 sequence is CASRLGGGHGTEAFF. The DNA for the CDR3 is TGTGCCAGCAGATTGGGCGGGGGGCATGGGACTGAAGCTTTCTTT.

V usage is TRBV29-1 and J usage is TRBJ2-1, with 7 nucleotides matching TRBD2. Germline CDR1 SQVTM, CDR2 ANQGSEA. The V gene end was trimmed by 4 bases and the J gene end by 5 bases; junction bases not matched to a gene: 11. This CDR3 is 15 amino acids long. In nucleotides, the CDR3 is TGCAGCGTTGCGGGTCTGGGAGGGAAAAACAATGAGCAGTTCTTC. Protein product: CSVAGLGGKNNEQFF.

The rearrangement joins TRBV7-9 to TRBJ2-7; 9 nucleotides agree with TRBD1. The CDR3 runs 15 residues. CDR1 and CDR2 (germline): SEHNR, FQNEAQ (reference sequence). V was clipped by 5 bases and J by 0 bases; unmatched bases: 5. The CDR3 is CASSTGQGSSYEQYF. The DNA for the CDR3 is TGTGCCAGCAGCACGGGACAGGGCAGCTCCTACGAGCAGTACTTC.

This clonotype was counted between two and nine times. This sequence joins TRBV20-1 and TRBJ1-1; the match to TRBD1 covers 9 bases. Germline CDR1 reads DFQATT; CDR2 reads SNEGSKA (reference sequence). The CDR3 contains 15 residues. After removal of 5 bases from V and 1 base from J, the junction contained 8 bases not matched to a gene. In DNA, the CDR3 is TGCAGTGCTTTCCACCCGGGACAGGGGAACACTGAAGCTTTCTTT. It is translated as CSAFHPGQGNTEAFF.

CDR3 in DNA: TGCGCCAGCAGCTTGGGCGGGAGGGCCCCAGATACGCAGTATTTT. Translation gives CASSLGGRAPDTQYF. This sequence joins TRBV5-1 and TRBJ2-3; 9 positions match TRBD2. After removal of 0 bases from V and 4 bases from J, the junction contained 3 bases not matched to a gene. The germline V gene encodes CDR1 SGHRS and CDR2 YFSETQ. The CDR3 has 15 amino acids.